Below are 8 T cell receptor beta chains sequenced from a single sample in a study of tumor and adjacent non-tumor tissue in lung cancer. The library came from three nested PCR rounds adapted from ARM-PCR protocols. From the multiplex PCR reads, TCRdb called clonotypes with MiXCR, one entry per CDR3 protein. Counted here are approximately 70,000 distinct CDR3 sequences, 55% to 85% occurring once; the ten biggest clones make up roughly 27%. The template was RNA from unsorted bulk tissue. The sample comprised lung tumor tissue. These receptors originate from a man in his fifties or sixties with non-small cell lung cancer.

About this clonotype itself: Likely a read error: the CDR3 ends without its conserved phenylalanine or tryptophan. V usage is TRBV10-1 and J usage is TRBJ2-3, with TRBD1 as a possible D gene (6 bases). Germline lookup yields CDR1 WNHNN and CDR2 SYGVQD (reference sequence). The CDR3 has 15 amino acids. Between the trimmed V and J ends, which lost 5 bases and 5 bases, there was a span of 17 bases. The CDR3 reads CASSTDQGTLDTQYS. The CDR3 bases are TGCGCCAGCAGTACTGACCAGGGGACATTAGATACGCAGTATTCT.

As to this clonotype: A read error may be the cause here, since a much bigger clone is one base away. This rearrangement joins TRBV7-8 to TRBJ2-3; D not certain. CDR3 length: 11 residues. The germline CDR1 and CDR2 sequences are SGHVS and FQNEAQ. Here the CDR3 DNA reads TGTGCCAGCGGGGATCAAGATAAGCAGTATTTT. It yields the protein CASGDQDKQYF.

The sample holds a few counts of this clonotype. The chain carries TRBV6-2 or TRBV6-3 and TRBJ1-4; D unresolved. The CDR3 is 15 amino acids. Trimming shortened V by 5 bases and J by 11 bases, and 21 bases separated the two germline ends. Germline V CDR1 and CDR2: MNHEY, SVGEGT. DNA for the CDR3: TGTGCCAGCAGTCACTTTCAGGAGGACGGGGAGAAACTGTTTTTT. Its protein product is CASSHFQEDGEKLFF.

About this clonotype: At one end the junction does not follow the germline gene, possibly because of a read error. This chain joins TRBV5-1 and TRBJ2-5, with D possibly being TRBD1 (5 bases). This CDR3 contains 15 residues. Germline CDR1 SGHRS, CDR2 YFSETQ. Written as DNA, the CDR3 is TGCGCCAGCAGCTTGGAAGACAGCCGGTCGGAGATCCAGTGCTTC. Protein: CASSLEDSRSEIQCF.

Concerning this clonotype: The missing conserved phenylalanine or tryptophan at the end of this CDR3 makes a read error likely. The genes are TRBV20-1 and TRBJ2-1, with unresolved D. The ends were cut back, 6 bases at V and 12 bases at J, with 21 bases in the middle. Germline V gene sequence: CDR1 DFQATT, CDR2 SNEGSKA (reference sequence). The length of the CDR3 is 13 residues. CDR3 bases: TGCAGTGCCACGGCACCAATTCCTACGGTGCAGTTCCTC. Its protein is CSATAPIPTVQFL.

V and J are TRBV29-1 and TRBJ2-4; D not resolved. The length of the CDR3 is 12 residues. Germline CDR1 is SQVTM and CDR2 is ANQGSEA. In DNA, the CDR3 is TGCAGTGTATGTGTATGCGGAAACATTCAGTACTTC. Amino acid sequence: CSVCVCGNIQYF.

About this clonotype itself: A read error is possible here, since a much larger clone lies one base away. J is TRBJ2-2 and V is TRBV12-3 or TRBV12-4, with D tentatively TRBD1 or TRBD2 (5 bases each). CDR3 length: 17 residues. The germline V and J ends were trimmed by 6 bases and 0 bases, with 17 bases remaining between them. CDR3 protein: CASSFGTFLANTGELFF. CDR3 sequence (DNA): TGTGCCAGCAGCTTTGGGACCTTCCTGGCGAACACCGGGGAGCTGTTTTTT.

The chain recombines TRBV12-3 or TRBV12-4 with TRBJ1-1; a weak D match, TRBD1 (6 bases). The V gene lost 11 bases and the J gene lost 10 bases, with 20 bases spanning the gap. CDR3 size: 12 residues. The CDR3 bases are TGTGCCGTCAGTTTTACAACAGGGCCAGCTTTCTTT. Translation gives CAVSFTTGPAFF.